The 25 T cell receptor beta chains below come from one sample, sequenced in a study of CD8+CD57+ T cells in acquired aplastic anemia. Researchers used genomic DNA as the template to profile TCR beta VDJ and CDR3. From the reads, TCRdb called clonotypes with MiXCR, one entry per CDR3 protein. The data show 170,000 or so distinct CDR3 sequences, 45% to 50% seen once. Patients chosen for sequencing had CD8+CD57+ cells that had expanded, as shown by flow cytometry. Sequences were obtained from sorted CD4+, CD8+, or CD8+CD57+ T cells (not recorded which) from PBMCs. The source is a human donor with aplastic anemia.

The sample holds many counts of this clonotype. The chain joins TRBV29-1 to TRBJ1-2; no clear D gene. The CDR3 has 11 amino acids. Per the germline V gene, CDR1 is SQVTM and CDR2 is ANQGSEA. V was pared by 6 bases and J by 6 bases, with 11 bases between. The CDR3 nucleotides are TGCAGCGTCCACGGAGGGAATGGCTACACCTTC. It is translated as CSVHGGNGYTF.

The genes are TRBV5-1 and TRBJ2-3, with D hard to call. This CDR3 has 12 residues. Deletions cut 3 bases from V and 4 bases from J, with 6 bases between. Germline loops: CDR1 SGHRS, CDR2 YFSETQ. The CDR3 spells CASSYDADTQYF. The CDR3 region has the DNA TGCGCCAGCAGCTACGACGCAGATACGCAGTATTTT.

The rearrangement joins TRBV2 to TRBJ1-6; a weak D match, TRBD1 (5 bases). The germline V gene has CDR1 SNHLY and CDR2 FYNNEI. The ends were cut back, 3 bases at V and 14 bases at J, with 11 bases in the middle. This CDR3 region has 12 residues. DNA of the CDR3: TGTGCCAGCAGTGAGATCGGGGCGGCCCTCCACTTT. Amino acids: CASSEIGAALHF.

This clonotype was recorded many times. V is TRBV7-9 and J is TRBJ2-1; 9 positions agree with TRBD2. CDR3 length: 15 amino acids. The junction had 3 bases not matched to a gene; V was cut back by 1 base and J by 5 bases. Germline V lookup: CDR1 SEHNR, CDR2 FQNEAQ (reference sequence). CDR3 amino acids: CASSLGTSDHNEQFF. The CDR3 DNA reads as TGTGCCAGCAGCTTAGGGACTAGCGACCACAATGAGCAGTTCTTC.

V usage is TRBV7-2 and J usage is TRBJ1-6; 10 bases map to TRBD1. The CDR3 runs to 15 residues. The junction had 7 bases not matched to a gene; V was cut back by 5 bases and J by 9 bases. Per the germline V gene, CDR1 is SGHTA and CDR2 is FQGNSA. For the CDR3, the DNA is TGTGCCAGCAGCCCGCGACAGGGGGCTTCTTCACCCCTCCACTTT. Its translation is CASSPRQGASSPLHF.

A few counts support this clonotype. The V call is TRBV9, the J call TRBJ1-4, with D perhaps matching TRBD1 (6 bases). The V end was cut by 3 bases, the J end by 8 bases, with 11 bases between. Germline V gives CDR1 SGDLS, CDR2 YYNGEE. This CDR3 contains 13 residues. The CDR3 protein is CASSDREWEKLFF. CDR3 nucleotide sequence: TGTGCCAGCAGCGACAGGGAATGGGAAAAACTGTTTTTT.

The V call is TRBV20-1, the J call TRBJ2-2; D is uncertain. This CDR3 contains 12 residues. The germline V and J ends were trimmed by 3 bases and 6 bases, with 8 bases remaining between them. The V gene's germline CDR1 is DFQATT and CDR2 SNEGSKA (reference sequence). The DNA of the CDR3 is TGCAGTGCTAGGGGAAGCGCCGGGGAGCTGTTTTTT. Translated: CSARGSAGELFF.

Many counts were recorded for this clonotype. The CDR3 region has the DNA TGCAGCGCCCTAGGGCTAGCGGGCCAGAAGACAGATACGCAGTATTTT. The encoded protein is CSALGLAGQKTDTQYF. The genes are TRBV29-1 and TRBJ2-3; 8 positions agree with TRBD2. Germline loops: CDR1 SQVTM, CDR2 ANQGSEA. The CDR3 totals 16 residues. The V and J ends lost 7 bases and 3 bases, in that order; junction bases with no gene match: 15.

The chain recombines TRBV15 with TRBJ2-1; perhaps TRBD2 as D (5 bases). The germline V and J ends were trimmed by 0 bases and 4 bases, with 13 bases remaining between them. CDR1 is LNHNV and CDR2 is YYDKDF in the germline V gene (reference sequence). There are 16 residues in the CDR3. The CDR3 DNA is TGTGCCACCAGCAGAGATCAAAGTAGGACTTACAATGAGCAGTTCTTC. As protein: CATSRDQSRTYNEQFF.

This clonotype was found many times. The CDR3 nucleotides read TGCGCCAGCAGCTTGGCCGGGGGGACCTATGGCTACACCTTC. Translating gives CASSLAGGTYGYTF. The J gene is TRBJ1-2, the V gene TRBV5-1; D might be TRBD1 (5 bases). CDR3 length: 14 amino acids. CDR1 is SGHRS, CDR2 YFSETQ, per germline. The V end lost 0 bases, the J end lost 4 bases, and 10 bases lay between the germline ends.

There are a few counts of this clonotype. This could be a read error, since a much larger clone is one nucleotide away. This CDR3 fails to terminate in the conserved phenylalanine or tryptophan, so it likely reflects a read error. The J gene is TRBJ2-5, the V gene TRBV13; 8 bases map to TRBD1. This CDR3 spans 14 amino acids. Unmatched junction bases numbered 10, after V lost 8 bases and J lost 5 bases. From germline, CDR1 is PRHDT and CDR2 FYEKMQ (reference sequence). The CDR3 nucleotides read TGTGCCAGCGGGCAGGGGGCGGGCGTGGAGACCCAGTACCTC. The encoded protein is CASGQGAGVETQYL.

This clonotype was recorded a few times. The chain combines TRBV7-2 with TRBJ2-2; 7 positions match TRBD2. The V gene's germline CDR1 is SGHTA and CDR2 FQGNSA. The length of the CDR3 is 13 residues. V dropped 5 bases and J dropped 4; count of bases not matched to a gene: 1. The CDR3 bases are TGTGCCAGCAGCCCGGGGGGCACCGGGGAGCTGTTTTTT. It translates to CASSPGGTGELFF.

This clonotype came up many times. The chain carries TRBV19 and TRBJ1-1, with a tentative D call TRBD1 (5 bases). The CDR3 has 14 residues. Trimming removed 1 base at V and 10 bases at J, with 16 bases between. CDR1 and CDR2 from the germline V gene are LNHDA and SQIVND (reference sequence). The CDR3 DNA reads TGTGCCAGTAGTATAGCGGGGCTCGCCGAGGTAGCTTTCTTT. The encoded protein is CASSIAGLAEVAFF.

In this sample, this clonotype turned up a few times. The gene calls are TRBV29-1 and TRBJ2-5, with D unclear. Germline CDR1 and CDR2: SQVTM and ANQGSEA. CDR3 length: 12 residues. With 7 bases removed from V and 1 base from J, the gap between germline ends came to 10 bases. Here the CDR3 reads CSAPVSQETQYF. The CDR3, as DNA: TGCAGCGCCCCAGTCAGCCAAGAGACCCAGTACTTC.

The genes are TRBV10-3 and TRBJ2-1; tentatively, D is TRBD2 (7 bases). This CDR3 comprises 12 residues. The V gene's germline CDR1 is ENHRY and CDR2 SYGVKD. V dropped 10 bases and J dropped 3 bases, with 10 bases sitting between them. CDR3 sequence (DNA): TGTGCCACGGGGGGCCACTACAATGAGCAGTTCTTC. It encodes CATGGHYNEQFF.

V is TRBV27 and J is TRBJ2-1, with 13 positions matching TRBD2. The V and J ends lost 4 bases and 5 bases, in that order; junction bases with no gene match: 2. The CDR3 has 15 amino acids. Germline V CDR1 and CDR2: MNHEY, SMNVEV (reference sequence). CDR3 region: CASSYTSGGDNEQFF. As DNA, the CDR3 is TGTGCCAGCAGTTACACTAGCGGGGGGGACAATGAGCAGTTCTTC.

This clonotype appeared a few times. The J gene is TRBJ2-7, the V gene TRBV20-1; 7 bases line up with TRBD2. Germline V lookup: CDR1 DFQATT, CDR2 SNEGSKA (reference sequence). V was pared by 3 bases and J by 0 bases, with 5 bases of the junction left unmatched. The CDR3 is 14 amino acids. The chain's CDR3 is CSARGLADSYEQYF. CDR3 nucleotide sequence: TGCAGTGCTAGGGGGCTAGCGGACTCCTACGAGCAGTACTTC.

The gene calls are TRBV2 and TRBJ1-4; 7 bases agree with TRBD1. This CDR3 has 12 residues. V trimming: 10 bases; J trimming: 8 bases; junction bases outside the gene matches: 7. The germline CDR1 and CDR2 sequences are SNHLY and FYNNEI. CDR3 sequence: CANRDSREKLFF. CDR3 coding DNA: TGTGCCAACCGGGACAGCCGGGAAAAACTGTTTTTT.

The chain couples TRBV24-1 to TRBJ2-2; maybe TRBD2 (6 bases). The V gene lost 5 bases and the J gene lost 2 bases, with 11 bases spanning the gap. There are 15 residues in the CDR3. The germline V gene has CDR1 KGHDR and CDR2 SFDVKD. In DNA form, the CDR3 reads TGTGCCACCAGTGGTGGACTACCCAACACCGGGGAGCTGTTTTTT. Translation: CATSGGLPNTGELFF.

Ten or more counts support this clonotype. The gene calls are TRBV5-6 and TRBJ1-6; 12 positions agree with TRBD1. With V trimmed by 3 bases and J by 8 bases, 6 bases remained unmatched. This CDR3 is 16 amino acids long. Germline V gives CDR1 SGHDT, CDR2 YYEEEE. Written as DNA, the CDR3 is TGTGCCAGCAGCTCCGGGACAGGGGGCATGTATTCACCCCTCCACTTT. Its translation: CASSSGTGGMYSPLHF.

The chain is built from TRBV12-3 or TRBV12-4 and TRBJ2-7, with 10 bases lining up with TRBD1. Unmatched junction bases numbered 4, after V lost 2 bases and J lost 6 bases. This CDR3 has 14 amino acids. CDR3 amino acids: CASSLFGTGVEQYF. CDR3 sequence (DNA): TGTGCCAGCAGTTTATTCGGGACAGGGGTCGAGCAGTACTTC.

This clonotype was picked up many times. The chain combines TRBV6-6 with TRBJ2-1; D is perhaps TRBD1 (6 bases). From germline, CDR1 is MNHNY and CDR2 SVGAGI (reference sequence). Trimming stripped 1 base from V and 4 bases from J, with 11 bases between. This CDR3 region has 15 residues. The CDR3 loop is CASSYLGQSYNEQFF. In DNA form, the CDR3 reads TGTGCCAGCAGTTACTTAGGACAGTCATACAATGAGCAGTTCTTC.

This clonotype was seen many times. The chain links TRBV2 to TRBJ1-2, with D tentatively TRBD1 (6 bases). CDR1 is SNHLY and CDR2 is FYNNEI in the germline V gene. V lost 2 bases and J 4 bases, leaving 14 bases between the germline ends. CDR3 length equals 15 residues. The CDR3: CASSERGEGSYGYTF. The CDR3 region has the DNA TGTGCCAGCAGTGAAAGGGGGGAAGGTAGCTATGGCTACACCTTC.

The chain employs TRBV11-2 and TRBJ2-2; 12 positions match TRBD2. This CDR3 region has 15 residues. The germline V gene has CDR1 SGHAT and CDR2 FQNNGV. The V gene end was trimmed by 5 bases and the J gene end by 10 bases; junction bases not matched to a gene: 8. DNA for the CDR3: TGTGCCAGCAGCCGACTAGCGGGAGCGGGGGCGGAGCTGTTTTTT. Translation gives CASSRLAGAGAELFF.

V usage is TRBV4-2 and J usage is TRBJ2-7, with D maybe TRBD2 (5 bases). V lost 4 bases to trimming and J lost 5 bases, with 15 bases between them. In germline, CDR1 is LGHNA, CDR2 YNFKEQ. This CDR3 has 14 amino acids. The CDR3 DNA reads as TGTGCCAGCAGCCGACGTACTAGTAGTGACGAGCAGTACTTC. It yields the protein CASSRRTSSDEQYF.